Below, 3 T cell receptor beta chains from the same sample are listed, as sequenced in a study of T cell responses to AZD1222 COVID-19 vaccine. TCRdb's table, derived via immunoSEQ multiplex PCR, lists solely in-frame clones and lacks some. The table has 90,000 to 120,000 clones, around nine tenths seen once. Source: peripheral blood, taken on day 0 of AZD1222 vaccination. These receptors were taken from an adult in good health.

The chain uses TRBV6-6 and TRBJ1-3; no firm D call. Per the germline V gene, CDR1 is MNHNY and CDR2 is SVGAGI (reference sequence). The ends were cut back, 0 bases at V and 4 bases at J, with 10 bases in the middle. The CDR3 is 15 residues long. The CDR3 loop is CASSYSTGSGNTIYF. For the CDR3, the DNA is TGTGCCAGCAGTTACTCAACGGGATCGGGAAACACCATATATTTT.

As DNA, the CDR3 is TGTGCCAGCAGTCTCGGGACCCAGTACTTC. Translating it yields CASSLGTQYF. The chain combines TRBV6-2 or TRBV6-3 with TRBJ2-5; D ambiguous. The CDR3 runs 10 residues. V gave up 5 bases and J gave up 7 bases, with 5 bases separating them. Looked up from germline, CDR1 is MNHEY and CDR2 is SVGEGT.

The rearrangement links TRBV27 to TRBJ2-7; D is possibly TRBD2 (5 bases). Germline values: CDR1 MNHEY, CDR2 SMNVEV (reference sequence). V lost 6 bases and J lost 3, with 15 bases in between. CDR3 length equals 14 residues. Here the CDR3 reads CASSQLRESYEQYF. Here the CDR3 DNA reads TGTGCCAGCAGCCAATTGAGGGAGAGCTACGAGCAGTACTTC.